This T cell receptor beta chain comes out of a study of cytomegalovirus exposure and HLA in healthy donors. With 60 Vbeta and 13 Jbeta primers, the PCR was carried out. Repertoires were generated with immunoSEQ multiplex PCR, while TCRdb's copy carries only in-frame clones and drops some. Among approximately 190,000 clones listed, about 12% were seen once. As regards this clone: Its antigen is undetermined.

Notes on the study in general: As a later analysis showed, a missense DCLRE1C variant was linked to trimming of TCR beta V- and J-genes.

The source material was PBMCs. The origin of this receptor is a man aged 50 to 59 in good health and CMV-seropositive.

CDR3 in DNA: TGTGCCAGCACAACAACAGGGCTCCAGCCCCAGCATTTT. As protein: CASTTTGLQPQHF. The V and J genes are TRBV28 and TRBJ1-5; possibly TRBD1 for D (6 bases). CDR3 length: 13 amino acids. In germline, CDR1 is MDHEN, CDR2 SYDVKM. V was trimmed by 7 bases and J by 7 bases, leaving 14 bases between them.